The rows below give T cell receptor beta chains drawn from one sample of a study of CD8 T cell repertoires and HIV-1 epitope variants. The data were produced by immunoSEQ multiplex PCR, yet TCRdb's version contains in-frame clones alone and is incomplete. There are some 87,000 clones in the sample; roughly 77% occur only once, and roughly 24% lies in the top ten. The sample was uncultured baseline CD8+ T cells from peripheral blood mononuclear cells (PBMCs). These receptors were collected from a male donor with HIV. The CDR3 runs from the conserved cysteine through the conserved F or W. The D gene is left open where the match is weak. Size values are once, few and many counts, or a class for expanded clones, and some rows have none.

d_call: NA
v_call: TRBV12-5
clone_size: NA
j_call: TRBJ2-1
cdr3_nt: TGTGCTAGTGGTTTGGGTACTAATCCTTACAATGAGCAGTTCTTC
cdr3_aa: CASGLGTNPYNEQFF

d_call: TRBD1
v_call: TRBV27
clone_size: NA
j_call: TRBJ2-1
cdr3_nt: TGTGCCAGCAGCTTCGCAGGGGGCTATGAGCAGTTCTTC
cdr3_aa: CASSFAGGYEQFF

d_call: TRBD2
v_call: TRBV27
clone_size: NA
j_call: TRBJ2-1
cdr3_nt: TGTGCCAGCAGTTTTTCGGCTAGCGGATACAATGAGCAGTTCTTC
cdr3_aa: CASSFSASGYNEQFF

d_call: NA
v_call: TRBV28
clone_size: NA
j_call: TRBJ2-3
cdr3_nt: TGTGCCAGCCCTTCCCTCGGGGGAGAGGGTAGAGATACGCAGTATTTT
cdr3_aa: CASPSLGGEGRDTQYF

d_call: TRBD1
v_call: TRBV4-2
clone_size: few
j_call: TRBJ1-2
cdr3_nt: TGTGCCAGCAGCCAAGTGGCGACAGGGCACGACTATGGCTACACCTTC
cdr3_aa: CASSQVATGHDYGYTF

d_call: TRBD1
v_call: TRBV19
clone_size: once
j_call: TRBJ2-7
cdr3_nt: TGTGCCAGTAGTCCGGACAGGGTCCACGAGCAGTACTTC
cdr3_aa: CASSPDRVHEQYF

d_call: NA
v_call: TRBV28
clone_size: NA
j_call: TRBJ2-7
cdr3_nt: TGTGCCAGCAGTTCCCTCGGGACCGAACCCTACGAGCAGTACTTC
cdr3_aa: CASSSLGTEPYEQYF

d_call: TRBD2
v_call: TRBV4-2
clone_size: NA
j_call: TRBJ2-1
cdr3_nt: TGTGCCAGCAGCCTCTTTTGGCGGACTAGCGGGGACCCCTGGAGCAATGAGCAGTTCTTC
cdr3_aa: CASSLFWRTSGDPWSNEQFF

d_call: TRBD1
v_call: TRBV28
clone_size: NA
j_call: TRBJ1-5
cdr3_nt: TGTGCCAGCAGTCCCTATGTAATAGGACAGGGTCGGAATCAGCCCCAGCATTTT
cdr3_aa: CASSPYVIGQGRNQPQHF

d_call: TRBD1
v_call: TRBV7-8
clone_size: NA
j_call: TRBJ2-1
cdr3_nt: TGTGCCAGCAGCTTAGGCACAGGGGATGAGCAGTTCTTC
cdr3_aa: CASSLGTGDEQFF

d_call: TRBD2
v_call: TRBV5-1
clone_size: many
j_call: TRBJ2-3
cdr3_nt: TGCGCCAGTCGGACTAGCGGGAGTGCTAGCACAGATACGCAGTATTTT
cdr3_aa: CASRTSGSASTDTQYF

d_call: NA
v_call: TRBV9
clone_size: NA
j_call: TRBJ1-1
cdr3_nt: TGTGCCAGCAGCGTAGGGACAGTAAACACTGAAGCTTTCTTT
cdr3_aa: CASSVGTVNTEAFF

d_call: TRBD1
v_call: TRBV6-5
clone_size: NA
j_call: TRBJ1-1
cdr3_nt: TGTGCCAGCAGTAACGACAGGGGGTACACTGAAGCTTTCTTT
cdr3_aa: CASSNDRGYTEAFF

d_call: NA
v_call: TRBV6-1
clone_size: NA
j_call: TRBJ2-3
cdr3_nt: TGTGCCAGCAGGGCCCGGGACCATCTGCGGCGGTATTTT
cdr3_aa: CASRARDHLRRYF

d_call: NA
v_call: TRBV19
clone_size: few
j_call: TRBJ1-2
cdr3_nt: TGTGCCAGTAAGGGGTCGATATACTATGGCTACACCTTC
cdr3_aa: CASKGSIYYGYTF

d_call: TRBD1
v_call: TRBV2
clone_size: NA
j_call: TRBJ2-3
cdr3_nt: TGTGCCAGCAGTACGGGACAGCTAGGCACAGATACGCAGTATTTT
cdr3_aa: CASSTGQLGTDTQYF

d_call: NA
v_call: TRBV30
clone_size: NA
j_call: TRBJ1-1
cdr3_nt: TGTGCCTGGAGTGGTCAGGGTTTCATGAACACTGAAGCTTTCTTT
cdr3_aa: CAWSGQGFMNTEAFF

d_call: NA
v_call: TRBV18
clone_size: NA
j_call: TRBJ2-3
cdr3_nt: TGTGCCAGCTCACCATCAATAACTAGCACAGATACGCAGTATTTT
cdr3_aa: CASSPSITSTDTQYF

d_call: TRBD1
v_call: TRBV7-8
clone_size: few
j_call: TRBJ1-2
cdr3_nt: TGTGCCAGCAGCCCGCGCCAGGGGGCGGTCGGGGGCTACACCTTC
cdr3_aa: CASSPRQGAVGGYTF

d_call: NA
v_call: TRBV30
clone_size: NA
j_call: TRBJ1-6
cdr3_nt: TGTGCCTGGAGTCGGTTTGGGGGGACCTATAATTCACCCCTCCACTTT
cdr3_aa: CAWSRFGGTYNSPLHF

d_call: NA
v_call: TRBV19
clone_size: NA
j_call: TRBJ2-5
cdr3_nt: TGTGCCAGTAGTCCCCGGGACCAGGTAACGGGTTGGCAAGAGACCCAGTACTTC
cdr3_aa: CASSPRDQVTGWQETQYF

d_call: NA
v_call: TRBV27
clone_size: once
j_call: TRBJ1-5
cdr3_nt: TGTGCCAGCAGTTTAAGGCAGGGGAGGCACGATCAGCCCCAGCATTTT
cdr3_aa: CASSLRQGRHDQPQHF